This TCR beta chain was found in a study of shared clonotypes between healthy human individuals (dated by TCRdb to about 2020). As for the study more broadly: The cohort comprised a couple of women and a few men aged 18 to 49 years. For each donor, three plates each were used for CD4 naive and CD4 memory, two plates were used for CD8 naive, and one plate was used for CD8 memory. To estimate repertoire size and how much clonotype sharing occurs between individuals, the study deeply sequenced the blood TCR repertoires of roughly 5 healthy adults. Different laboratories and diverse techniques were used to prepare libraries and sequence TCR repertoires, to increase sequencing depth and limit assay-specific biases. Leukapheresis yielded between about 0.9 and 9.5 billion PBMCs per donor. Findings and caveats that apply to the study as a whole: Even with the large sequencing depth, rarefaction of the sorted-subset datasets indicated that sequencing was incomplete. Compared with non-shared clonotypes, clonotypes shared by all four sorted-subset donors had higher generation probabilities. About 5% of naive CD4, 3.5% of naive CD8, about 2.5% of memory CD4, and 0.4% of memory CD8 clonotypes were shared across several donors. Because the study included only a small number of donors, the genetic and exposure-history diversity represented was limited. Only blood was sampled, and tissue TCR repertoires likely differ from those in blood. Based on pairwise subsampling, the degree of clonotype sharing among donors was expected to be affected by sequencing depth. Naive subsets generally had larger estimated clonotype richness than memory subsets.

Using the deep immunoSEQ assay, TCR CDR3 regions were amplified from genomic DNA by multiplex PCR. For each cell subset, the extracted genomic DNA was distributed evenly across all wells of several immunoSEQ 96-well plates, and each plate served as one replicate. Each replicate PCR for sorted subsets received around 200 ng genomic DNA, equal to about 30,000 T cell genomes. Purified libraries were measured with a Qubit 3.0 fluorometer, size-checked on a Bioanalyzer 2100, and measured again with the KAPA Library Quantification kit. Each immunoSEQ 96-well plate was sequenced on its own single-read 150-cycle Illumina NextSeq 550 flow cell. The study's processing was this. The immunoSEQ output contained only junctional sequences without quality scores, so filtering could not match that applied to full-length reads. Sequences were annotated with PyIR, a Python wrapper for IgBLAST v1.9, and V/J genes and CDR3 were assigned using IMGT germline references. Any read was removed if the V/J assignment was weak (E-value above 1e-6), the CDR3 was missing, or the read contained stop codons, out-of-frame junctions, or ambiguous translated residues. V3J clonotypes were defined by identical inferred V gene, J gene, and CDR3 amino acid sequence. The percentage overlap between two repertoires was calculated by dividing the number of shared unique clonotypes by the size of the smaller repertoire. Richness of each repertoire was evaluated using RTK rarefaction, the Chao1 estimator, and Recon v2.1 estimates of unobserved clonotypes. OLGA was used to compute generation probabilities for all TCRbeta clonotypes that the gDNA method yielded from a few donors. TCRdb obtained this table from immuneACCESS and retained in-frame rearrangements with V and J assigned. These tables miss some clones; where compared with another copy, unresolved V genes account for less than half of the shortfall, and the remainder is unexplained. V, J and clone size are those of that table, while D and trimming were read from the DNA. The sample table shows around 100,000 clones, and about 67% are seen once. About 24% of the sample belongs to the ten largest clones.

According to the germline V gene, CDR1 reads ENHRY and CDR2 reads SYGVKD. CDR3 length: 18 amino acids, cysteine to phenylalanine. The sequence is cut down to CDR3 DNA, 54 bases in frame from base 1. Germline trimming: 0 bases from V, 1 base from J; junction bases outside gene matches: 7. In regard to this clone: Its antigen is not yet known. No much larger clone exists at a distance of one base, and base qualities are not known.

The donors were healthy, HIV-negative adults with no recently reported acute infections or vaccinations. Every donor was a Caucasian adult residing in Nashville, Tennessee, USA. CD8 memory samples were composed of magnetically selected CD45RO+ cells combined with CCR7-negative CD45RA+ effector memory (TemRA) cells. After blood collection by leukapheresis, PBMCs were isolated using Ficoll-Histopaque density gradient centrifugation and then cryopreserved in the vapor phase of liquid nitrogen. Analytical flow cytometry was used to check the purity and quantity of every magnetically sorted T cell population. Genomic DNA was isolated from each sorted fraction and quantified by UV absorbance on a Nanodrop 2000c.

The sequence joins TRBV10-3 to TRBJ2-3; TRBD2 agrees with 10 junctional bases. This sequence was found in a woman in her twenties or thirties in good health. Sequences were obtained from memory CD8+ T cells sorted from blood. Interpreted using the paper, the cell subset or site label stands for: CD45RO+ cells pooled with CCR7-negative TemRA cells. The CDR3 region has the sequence CAISESTSGPWGTDTQYF. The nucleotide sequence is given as TGTGCCATCAGTGAGTCGACTAGCGGGCCCTGGGGCACAGATACGCAGTATTTT.